The 11 T cell receptor beta chains listed next were all sequenced from one sample in a study of blood T cell repertoires in COVID-19. Produced via immunoSEQ multiplex PCR; TCRdb's table is partial and in-frame only. The data hold a few hundred thousand clones, with 80% to 90% observed a single time. Sequenced: peripheral blood. All receptors come from a woman aged 80 or over with acute or convalescent COVID-19.

The chain recombines TRBV6-6 with TRBJ1-1; D perhaps matches TRBD1 (5 bases). This CDR3 spans 15 amino acids. CDR1 and CDR2 from the germline V gene are MNHNY and SVGAGI (reference sequence). Trimming removed 4 bases from V and 0 bases from J, with 12 bases in between. CDR3 sequence: CASSFVGLMNTEAFF. In nucleotides, the CDR3 is TGTGCCAGCAGTTTCGTGGGGCTAATGAACACTGAAGCTTTCTTT.

The chain employs TRBV7-9 and TRBJ2-6; a possible D gene is TRBD2 (5 bases). The germline V and J ends were trimmed by 6 bases and 4 bases, with 16 bases remaining between them. This CDR3 is 16 amino acids long. Germline CDR1 and CDR2: SEHNR and FQNEAQ (reference sequence). CDR3 amino acids: CASSPPRVEGANVLTF. The CDR3 DNA is TGTGCCAGCAGTCCACCGAGGGTTGAGGGGGCCAACGTCCTGACTTTC.

The V gene is TRBV11-3, the J gene TRBJ2-5; TRBD2 might be the D (7 bases). Trimming cost V 9 bases and J 6 bases, with 20 bases left between them. CDR3 length: 14 residues. Germline V gene sequence: CDR1 SGHNT, CDR2 YENEEA. The CDR3 nucleotides are TGTGCCAGTGCCCCCTCGGGGGGCGGAAAGACCCAGTACTTC. Its protein is CASAPSGGGKTQYF.

The V gene is TRBV28, the J gene TRBJ2-1, with 10 nucleotides matching TRBD2. With 6 bases clipped from V and 7 bases from J, the junction kept 6 bases outside the gene matches. Germline V lookup: CDR1 MDHEN, CDR2 SYDVKM. The CDR3 spans 14 residues. Here the CDR3 DNA reads TGTGCCAGCAGAGCGGGGGGGCCTCGGAATGAGCAGTTCTTC. Encoded protein: CASRAGGPRNEQFF.

The rearrangement uses TRBV6-6 and TRBJ2-1; D is possibly TRBD2 (6 bases). This CDR3 region has 12 residues. V lost 0 bases and J 13 bases, leaving 10 bases between the germline ends. CDR1 is MNHNY, CDR2 SVGAGI, per germline (reference sequence). CDR3 sequence: CASSYSPSDQFF. CDR3 in DNA: TGTGCCAGCAGTTACTCTCCTAGCGATCAGTTCTTC.

The chain carries TRBV6-2 or TRBV6-3 and TRBJ1-5; D may be TRBD1 (5 bases). Per germline, CDR1 MNHEY and CDR2 SVGEGT. V was shortened by 2 bases and J by 3 bases, with 11 bases between the two germline ends. This CDR3 is built from 15 residues. The CDR3 nucleotides read TGTGCCAGCAGTTACGGTCTCAGGGTCAATCAGCCCCAGCATTTT. It codes for CASSYGLRVNQPQHF.

The rearrangement links TRBV18 to TRBJ1-1, with 7 bases lining up with TRBD1. There are 17 residues in the CDR3. Germline lookup yields CDR1 KGHSH and CDR2 LQKENI. V was pared by 6 bases and J by 0 bases, with 13 bases of the junction left unmatched. Here the CDR3 DNA reads TGTGCCAGCTCCCTCAGTCCCGGGACAGTCATGAACACTGAAGCTTTCTTT. Translation: CASSLSPGTVMNTEAFF.

The chain couples TRBV7-3 to TRBJ2-3, with TRBD2 matching 13 bases. Germline lookup yields CDR1 SGHTA and CDR2 FQGTGA. V lost 5 bases to trimming and J lost 2 bases; unmatched junction nucleotides: 7. This CDR3 has 17 residues. CDR3 bases: TGTGCCAGCAGCCTTTCACTAGCGGGGGGGCCCACAGATACGCAGTATTTT. It encodes CASSLSLAGGPTDTQYF.

The chain couples TRBV11-3 to TRBJ2-6; D gene unclear. Germline V CDR1 and CDR2: SGHNT, YENEEA. Between the trimmed V and J ends, which lost 0 bases and 1 base, there was a span of 7 bases. This CDR3 has 16 amino acids. The CDR3 region is CASSLDLRSGANVLTF. CDR3 nucleotide sequence: TGTGCCAGCAGCTTAGATTTACGGTCTGGGGCCAACGTCCTGACTTTC.

This chain connects TRBV5-1 to TRBJ2-1; 14 nucleotides line up with TRBD2. The CDR3 sequence is 16 residues long. Germline loops: CDR1 SGHRS, CDR2 YFSETQ. Trimming at V came to 4 bases and at J to 5 bases, leaving 5 bases not matched to a gene. In DNA form, the CDR3 reads TGCGCCAGCAGCCCCCCGGGACTAGCGGGGGACAATGAGCAGTTCTTC. Protein product: CASSPPGLAGDNEQFF.

The V and J genes are TRBV5-1 and TRBJ2-7; TRBD1 matches at 7 bases. From germline, CDR1 is SGHRS and CDR2 YFSETQ. The CDR3 spans 14 residues. Trimming removed 4 bases from V and 2 bases from J; junction bases left unmatched: 6. Here the CDR3 reads CASSEGQIPYEQYF. CDR3 in DNA: TGCGCCAGCAGCGAGGGACAGATTCCCTACGAGCAGTACTTC. The whole variable domain, remainder taken from reference TRBV5-1 and TRBJ2-7, is KAGVTQTPRYLIKTRGQQVTLSCSPISGHRSVSWYQQTPGQGLQFLFEYFSETQRNKGNFPGRFSGRQFSNSRSEMNVSTLELGDSALYLCASSEGQIPYEQYFGPGTRLTVT.